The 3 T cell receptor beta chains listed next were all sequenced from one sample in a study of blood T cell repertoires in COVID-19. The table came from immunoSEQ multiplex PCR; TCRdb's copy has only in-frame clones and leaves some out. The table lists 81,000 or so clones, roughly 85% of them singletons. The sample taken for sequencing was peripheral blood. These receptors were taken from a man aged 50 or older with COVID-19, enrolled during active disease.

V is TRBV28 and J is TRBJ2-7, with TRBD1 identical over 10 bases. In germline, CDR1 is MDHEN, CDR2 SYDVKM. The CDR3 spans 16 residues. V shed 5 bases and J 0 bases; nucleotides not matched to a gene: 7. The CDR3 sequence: CASSQWTGGTSYEQYF. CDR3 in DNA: TGTGCCAGCAGTCAGTGGACAGGGGGGACCTCCTACGAGCAGTACTTC.

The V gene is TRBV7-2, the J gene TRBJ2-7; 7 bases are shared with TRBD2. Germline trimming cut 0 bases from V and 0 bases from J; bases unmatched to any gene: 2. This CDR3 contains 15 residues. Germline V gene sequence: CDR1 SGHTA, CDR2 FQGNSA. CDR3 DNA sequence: TGTGCCAGCAGCTTAGCACGGGACTACTCCTACGAGCAGTACTTC. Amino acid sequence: CASSLARDYSYEQYF.

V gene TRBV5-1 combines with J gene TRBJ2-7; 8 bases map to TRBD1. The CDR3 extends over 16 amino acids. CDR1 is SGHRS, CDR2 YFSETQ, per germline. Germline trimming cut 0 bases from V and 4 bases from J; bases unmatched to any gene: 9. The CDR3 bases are TGCGCCAGCAGCTTGGGGGAGACAGGGGCTGGGTACGAGCAGTACTTC. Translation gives CASSLGETGAGYEQYF.